This entry features one T cell receptor beta chain sequence. The sample originates from a study of control samples from healthy donors and cancer patients. The repertoire was sequenced with immunoSEQ multiplex PCR; TCRdb's copy has only in-frame clones and lacks some. This sample has about 120,000 clones, with 80% to 90% found just once. Germline CDR1 reads SGHAT; CDR2 reads FQNNGV. This CDR3 contains 14 residues. The V end lost 5 bases, the J end lost 1 base, and 11 bases lay between the germline ends. The chain combines TRBV11-2 with TRBJ1-1; D gene uncertain. This TCR came from a woman between 45 and 65 years old with colorectal cancer. The source material was PBMCs. The CDR3 is CASSVGPSNTEAFF. The CDR3 DNA is TGTGCCAGCAGCGTGGGTCCTTCGAACACTGAAGCTTTCTTT.